These 12 T cell receptor beta chains were sequenced from one sample in a study of Ad26.COV2.S vaccination and SARS-CoV-2 variants. The treatment was: some 20 received Ad26.COV2.S at low or high dose, single or two shots; several received placebo; per-sample allocation not given. Sampling took place 63 days after the first vaccine or placebo injection. Repertoires were generated with immunoSEQ multiplex PCR, while TCRdb's copy carries only in-frame clones and drops some. Among 300,000 to 500,000 clones listed, 88% were seen once. This material consisted of peripheral blood, taken in a trial of Ad26.COV2.S vaccine versus placebo. These receptors came from a person between 18 and 65 years old who received the Ad26.COV2.S COVID-19 vaccine or a placebo.

The chain couples TRBV18 to TRBJ2-5; 9 bases are a match to TRBD2. CDR1 is KGHSH and CDR2 is LQKENI in the germline V gene. CDR3 length: 16 residues. V lost 2 bases and J lost 5; bases outside the gene matches: 9. For the CDR3, the DNA is TGTGCCAGCTCACCATCTAGCGGGGCCCCGGGGGAGACCCAGTACTTC. Its protein product is CASSPSSGAPGETQYF.

The chain carries TRBV6-5 and TRBJ1-4; possible D gene TRBD1, 5 bases. Trimming took 7 bases from V and 8 from J, leaving 14 bases between them. This CDR3 has 13 amino acids. Germline assignment: CDR1 MNHEY and CDR2 SVGAGI. CDR3 sequence reads: CASKERGGEKLFF. CDR3 nucleotides: TGTGCCAGCAAGGAGAGGGGTGGGGAAAAACTGTTTTTT.

This chain connects TRBV19 to TRBJ2-7, with 9 nucleotides matching TRBD1. Germline lookup yields CDR1 LNHDA and CDR2 SQIVND (reference sequence). The length of the CDR3 is 15 residues. The junction had 9 bases not matched to a gene; V was cut back by 6 bases and J by 3 bases. The CDR3 nucleotides are TGTGCCAGTAGCACTACCGGGACAGGGTTCTACGAGCAGTACTTC. Protein: CASSTTGTGFYEQYF.

The chain recombines TRBV28 with TRBJ1-2; D might be TRBD1 (5 bases). The V end lost 10 bases, the J end lost 4 bases, and 22 bases lay between the germline ends. The CDR3 is 15 residues long. Germline CDR1 MDHEN, CDR2 SYDVKM. The CDR3 loop reads CATHGRVGDPYGYTF. Written as DNA, the CDR3 is TGTGCCACCCACGGAAGAGTGGGGGACCCCTATGGCTACACCTTC.

The rearrangement uses TRBV11-2 and TRBJ2-1, with TRBD2 identical over 8 bases. Germline assignment: CDR1 SGHAT and CDR2 FQNNGV. This CDR3 region has 13 residues. After removal of 0 bases from V and 13 bases from J, the junction contained 5 bases not matched to a gene. CDR3 bases: TGTGCCAGCAGCTTAGATAACGGGGGGGAACAGTTCTTC. Translating it yields CASSLDNGGEQFF.

In its sample, this clone was seen a few times. This sequence joins TRBV18 and TRBJ2-2; TRBD1 matches at 7 bases. Per germline, CDR1 KGHSH and CDR2 LQKENI. V lost 6 bases and J lost 5; bases outside the gene matches: 3. The CDR3 loop spans 13 amino acids. The CDR3 region has the DNA TGTGCCAGCTCGACAGGGTCGACCGGGGAGCTGTTTTTT. Protein: CASSTGSTGELFF.

The V and J genes are TRBV6-2 or TRBV6-3 and TRBJ1-6; D uncertain. V was trimmed by 0 bases and J by 2 bases, leaving 17 bases between them. In germline, CDR1 is MNHEY, CDR2 SVGEGT. The CDR3 sequence is 19 residues long. The CDR3 spells CASSYSGSGKIAYNSPLHF. In DNA form, the CDR3 reads TGTGCCAGCAGTTACTCTGGGTCGGGGAAGATCGCCTATAATTCACCCCTCCACTTT.

V usage is TRBV2 and J usage is TRBJ2-3, with D tentatively TRBD1 or TRBD2 (5 bases each). Germline V gene sequence: CDR1 SNHLY, CDR2 FYNNEI. The V gene lost 6 bases and the J gene lost 6 bases, with 16 bases spanning the gap. This CDR3 spans 14 amino acids. The CDR3 DNA is TGTGCCAGCAGCCAAGGGGACGACCCGGATACGCAGTATTTT. It translates to CASSQGDDPDTQYF.

This clone was seen only a few times. The rearrangement links TRBV27 to TRBJ1-5; D ambiguous. With 5 bases removed from V and 14 bases from J, the gap between germline ends came to 22 bases. CDR1 and CDR2 from the germline V gene are MNHEY and SMNVEV (reference sequence). The CDR3 runs to 14 residues. CDR3 DNA: TGTGCCAGCAGTCCCTCCATTTATCCCCGCGCGGAGCATTTT. This encodes CASSPSIYPRAEHF.

The genes are TRBV18 and TRBJ1-3; no reliable D call. The CDR3 extends over 12 amino acids. Germline assignment: CDR1 KGHSH and CDR2 LQKENI. Trimming cost V 2 bases and J 1 base, with 0 bases left between them. DNA for the CDR3: TGTGCCAGCTCACCATCTGGAAACACCATATATTTT. Amino acids: CASSPSGNTIYF. Full variable domain (missing parts from reference TRBV18 and TRBJ1-3): NAGVMQNPRHLVRRRGQEARLRCSPMKGHSHVYWYRQLPEEGLKFMVYLQKENIIDESGMPKERFSAEFPKEGPSILRIQQVVRGDSAAYFCASSPSGNTIYFGEGSWLTVV.

With respect to this clone: This clone may be a read error of a much larger clone one base away. The chain uses TRBV6-2 or TRBV6-3 and TRBJ1-2, with 10 positions matching TRBD1. V gave up 6 bases and J gave up 4 bases; unmatched junction bases: 2. The CDR3 contains 13 residues. CDR1 and CDR2 (germline): MNHEY, SVGEGT. The CDR3 sequence is CASSRTGGYGYTF. The CDR3 nucleotides are TGTGCCAGCAGCCGGACAGGGGGCTATGGCTACACCTTC.

The rearrangement links TRBV30 to TRBJ1-4; D is unclear. This CDR3 contains 15 residues. The V end lost 2 bases, the J end lost 5 bases, and 15 bases lay between the germline ends. Germline V gene lookup returns CDR1 GTSNPN and CDR2 SVGIG (reference sequence). This CDR3 is CAWSPWGQKNEKLFF. CDR3 in DNA: TGTGCCTGGAGTCCATGGGGTCAGAAAAATGAAAAACTGTTTTTT.